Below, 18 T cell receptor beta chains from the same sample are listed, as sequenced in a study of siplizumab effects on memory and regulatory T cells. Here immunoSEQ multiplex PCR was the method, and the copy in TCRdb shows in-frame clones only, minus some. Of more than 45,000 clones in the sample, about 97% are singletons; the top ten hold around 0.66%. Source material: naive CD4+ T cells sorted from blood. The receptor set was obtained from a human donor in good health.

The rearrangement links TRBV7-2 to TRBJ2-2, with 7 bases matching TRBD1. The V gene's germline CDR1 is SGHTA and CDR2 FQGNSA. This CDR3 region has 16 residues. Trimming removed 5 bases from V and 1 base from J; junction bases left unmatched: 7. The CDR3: CASSMLGGLNTGELFF. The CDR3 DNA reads TGTGCCAGCAGCATGTTAGGGGGCCTGAACACCGGGGAGCTGTTTTTT.

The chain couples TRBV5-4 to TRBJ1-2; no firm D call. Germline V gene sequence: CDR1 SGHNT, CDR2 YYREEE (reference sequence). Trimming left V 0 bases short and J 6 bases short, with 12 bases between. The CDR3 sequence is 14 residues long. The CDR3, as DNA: TGTGCCAGCAGCTTGGGCGGCCTGCGGGATGGCTACACCTTC. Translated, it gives CASSLGGLRDGYTF.

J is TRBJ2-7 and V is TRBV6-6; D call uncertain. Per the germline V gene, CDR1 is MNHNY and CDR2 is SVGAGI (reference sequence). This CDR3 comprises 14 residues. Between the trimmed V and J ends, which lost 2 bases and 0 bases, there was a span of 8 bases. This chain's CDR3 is CASSYVPASYEQYF. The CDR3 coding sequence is TGTGCCAGCAGTTACGTCCCGGCCTCCTACGAGCAGTACTTC.

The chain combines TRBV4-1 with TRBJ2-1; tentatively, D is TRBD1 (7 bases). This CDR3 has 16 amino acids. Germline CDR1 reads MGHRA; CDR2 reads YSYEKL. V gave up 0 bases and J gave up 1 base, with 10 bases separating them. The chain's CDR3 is CASSQEAGGSYNEQFF. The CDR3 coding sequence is TGCGCCAGCAGCCAAGAAGCAGGGGGGTCCTACAATGAGCAGTTCTTC.

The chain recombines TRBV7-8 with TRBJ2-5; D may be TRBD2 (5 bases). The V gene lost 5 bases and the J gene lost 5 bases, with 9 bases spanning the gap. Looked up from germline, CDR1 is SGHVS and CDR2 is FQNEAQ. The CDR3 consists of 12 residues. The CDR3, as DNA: TGTGCCAGCAGCGGAGGATGGGAGACCCAGTACTTC. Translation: CASSGGWETQYF.

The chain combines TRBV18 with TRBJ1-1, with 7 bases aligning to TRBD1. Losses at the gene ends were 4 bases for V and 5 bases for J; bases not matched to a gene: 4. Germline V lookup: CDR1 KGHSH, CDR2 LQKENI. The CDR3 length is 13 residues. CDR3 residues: CASSRTGGTEAFF. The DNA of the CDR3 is TGTGCCAGCTCACGGACAGGAGGGACTGAAGCTTTCTTT.

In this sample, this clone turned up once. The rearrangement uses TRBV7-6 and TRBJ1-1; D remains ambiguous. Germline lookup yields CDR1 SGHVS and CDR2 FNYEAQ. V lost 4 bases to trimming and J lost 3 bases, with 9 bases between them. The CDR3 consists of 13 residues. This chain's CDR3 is CASSSLTHTEAFF. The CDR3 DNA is TGTGCCAGCAGCTCATTAACACACACTGAAGCTTTCTTT.

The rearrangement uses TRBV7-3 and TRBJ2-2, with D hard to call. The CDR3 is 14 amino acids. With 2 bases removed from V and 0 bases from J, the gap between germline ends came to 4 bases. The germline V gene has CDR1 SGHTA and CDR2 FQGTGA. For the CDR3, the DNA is TGTGCCAGCAGCTTACAGACGAACACCGGGGAGCTGTTTTTT. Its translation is CASSLQTNTGELFF.

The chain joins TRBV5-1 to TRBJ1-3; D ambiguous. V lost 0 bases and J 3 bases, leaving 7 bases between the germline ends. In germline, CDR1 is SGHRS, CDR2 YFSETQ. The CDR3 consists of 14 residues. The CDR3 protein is CASSLVGFGNTIYF. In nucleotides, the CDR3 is TGCGCCAGCAGCTTGGTCGGGTTTGGAAACACCATATATTTT.

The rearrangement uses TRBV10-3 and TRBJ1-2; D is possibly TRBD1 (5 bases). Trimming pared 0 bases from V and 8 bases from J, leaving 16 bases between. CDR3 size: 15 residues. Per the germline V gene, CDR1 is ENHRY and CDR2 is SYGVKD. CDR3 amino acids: CAISESSGGLEGYTF. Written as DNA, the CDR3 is TGTGCCATCAGTGAGTCGAGTGGGGGGTTGGAAGGCTACACCTTC.

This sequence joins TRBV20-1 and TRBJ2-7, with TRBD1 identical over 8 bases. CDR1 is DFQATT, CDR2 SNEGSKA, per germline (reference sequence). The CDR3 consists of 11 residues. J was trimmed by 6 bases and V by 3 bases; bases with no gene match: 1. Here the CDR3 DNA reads TGCAGTGCTAGGACAGGGGCCGAGCAGTACTTC. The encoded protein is CSARTGAEQYF.

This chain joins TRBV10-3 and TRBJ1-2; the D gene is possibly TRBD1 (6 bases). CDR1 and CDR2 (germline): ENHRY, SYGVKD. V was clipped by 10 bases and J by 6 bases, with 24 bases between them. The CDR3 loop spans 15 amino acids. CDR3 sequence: CATHRQVEDKDGYTF. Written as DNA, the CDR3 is TGTGCCACCCACCGACAGGTCGAGGATAAGGATGGCTACACCTTC.

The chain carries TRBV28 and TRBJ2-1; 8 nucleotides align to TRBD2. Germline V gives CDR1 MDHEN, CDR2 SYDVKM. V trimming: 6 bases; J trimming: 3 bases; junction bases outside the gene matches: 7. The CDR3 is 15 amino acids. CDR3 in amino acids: CASRGSLAGYNEQFF. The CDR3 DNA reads TGTGCCAGCAGGGGTTCCCTAGCGGGCTACAATGAGCAGTTCTTC.

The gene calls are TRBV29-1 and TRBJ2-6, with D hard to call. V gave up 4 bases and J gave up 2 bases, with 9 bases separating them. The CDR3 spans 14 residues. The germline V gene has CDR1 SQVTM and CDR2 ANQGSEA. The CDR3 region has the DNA TGCAGCGTTGGTCGTGAGGCTGGGGCCAACGTCCTGACTTTC. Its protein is CSVGREAGANVLTF.

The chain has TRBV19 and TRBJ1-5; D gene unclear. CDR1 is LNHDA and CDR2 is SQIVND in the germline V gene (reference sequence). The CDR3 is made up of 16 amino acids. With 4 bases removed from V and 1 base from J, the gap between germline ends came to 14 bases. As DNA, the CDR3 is TGTGCCAGTAGTAGCCTCGGCACCTCAAGCAATCAGCCCCAGCATTTT. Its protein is CASSSLGTSSNQPQHF.

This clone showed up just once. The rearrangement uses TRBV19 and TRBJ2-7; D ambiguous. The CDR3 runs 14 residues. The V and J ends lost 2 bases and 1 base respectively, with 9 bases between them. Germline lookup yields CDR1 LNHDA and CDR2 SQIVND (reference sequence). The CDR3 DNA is TGTGCCAGTAGTATAACGGTCAGGTCCTACGAGCAGTACTTC. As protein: CASSITVRSYEQYF. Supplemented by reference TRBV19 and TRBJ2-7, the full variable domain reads DGGITQSPKYLFRKEGQNVTLSCEQNLNHDAMYWYRQDPGQGLRLIYYSQIVNDFQKGDIAEGYSVSREKKESFPLTVTSAQKNPTAFYLCASSITVRSYEQYFGPGTRLTVT.

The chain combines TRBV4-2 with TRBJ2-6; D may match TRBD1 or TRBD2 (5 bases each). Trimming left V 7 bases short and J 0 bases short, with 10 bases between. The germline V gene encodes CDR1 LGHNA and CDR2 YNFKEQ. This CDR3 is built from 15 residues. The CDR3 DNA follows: TGTGCCAGCACCTTAGGGACCTCTGGGGCCAACGTCCTGACTTTC. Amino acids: CASTLGTSGANVLTF.

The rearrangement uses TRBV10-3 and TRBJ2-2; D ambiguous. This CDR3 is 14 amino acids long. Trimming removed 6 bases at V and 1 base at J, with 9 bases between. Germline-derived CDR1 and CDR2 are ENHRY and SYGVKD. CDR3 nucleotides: TGTGCCATCAGGCCGGACCAGAACACCGGGGAGCTGTTTTTT. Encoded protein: CAIRPDQNTGELFF.